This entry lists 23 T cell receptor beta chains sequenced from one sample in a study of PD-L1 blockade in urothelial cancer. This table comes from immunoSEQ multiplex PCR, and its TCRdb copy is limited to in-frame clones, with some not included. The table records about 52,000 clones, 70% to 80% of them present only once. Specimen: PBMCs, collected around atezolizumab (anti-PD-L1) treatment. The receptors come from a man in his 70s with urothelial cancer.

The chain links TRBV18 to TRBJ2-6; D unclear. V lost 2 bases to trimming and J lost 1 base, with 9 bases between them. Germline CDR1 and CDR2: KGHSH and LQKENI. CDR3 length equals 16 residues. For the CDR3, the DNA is TGTGCCAGCTCACCAGCCGGTAGATCTGGGGCCAACGTCCTGACTTTC. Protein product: CASSPAGRSGANVLTF.

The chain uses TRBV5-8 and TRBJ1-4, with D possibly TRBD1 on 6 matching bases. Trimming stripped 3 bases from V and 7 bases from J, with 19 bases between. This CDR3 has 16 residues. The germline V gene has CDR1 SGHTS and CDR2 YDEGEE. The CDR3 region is CASSSPVGAQSEKLFF. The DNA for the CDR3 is TGTGCCAGCAGCTCTCCGGTGGGGGCGCAGAGTGAAAAACTGTTTTTT.

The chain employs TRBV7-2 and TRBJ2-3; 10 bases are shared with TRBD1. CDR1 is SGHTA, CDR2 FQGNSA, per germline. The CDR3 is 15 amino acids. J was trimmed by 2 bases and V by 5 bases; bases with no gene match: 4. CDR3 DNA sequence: TGTGCCAGCAGCCGACAGGGGGCGCTCACAGATACGCAGTATTTT. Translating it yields CASSRQGALTDTQYF.

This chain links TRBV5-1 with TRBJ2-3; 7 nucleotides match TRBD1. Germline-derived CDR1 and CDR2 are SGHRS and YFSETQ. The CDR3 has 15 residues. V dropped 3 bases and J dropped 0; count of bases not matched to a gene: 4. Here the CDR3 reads CASSSPGQSTDTQYF. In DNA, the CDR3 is TGCGCCAGCAGCTCGCCGGGACAGAGCACAGATACGCAGTATTTT.

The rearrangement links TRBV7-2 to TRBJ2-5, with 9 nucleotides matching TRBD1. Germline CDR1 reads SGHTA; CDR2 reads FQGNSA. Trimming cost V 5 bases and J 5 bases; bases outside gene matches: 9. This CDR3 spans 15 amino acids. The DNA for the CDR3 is TGTGCCAGCAGCGGCAGGACAGGGGCGGTGGAGACCCAGTACTTC. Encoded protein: CASSGRTGAVETQYF.

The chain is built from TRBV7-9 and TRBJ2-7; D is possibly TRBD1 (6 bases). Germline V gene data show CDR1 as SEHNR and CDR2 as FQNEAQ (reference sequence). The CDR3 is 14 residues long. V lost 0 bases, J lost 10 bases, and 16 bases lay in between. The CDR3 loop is CASSLAGQGNNQYF. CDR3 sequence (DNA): TGTGCCAGCAGCTTAGCGGGGCAGGGGAACAACCAGTACTTC.

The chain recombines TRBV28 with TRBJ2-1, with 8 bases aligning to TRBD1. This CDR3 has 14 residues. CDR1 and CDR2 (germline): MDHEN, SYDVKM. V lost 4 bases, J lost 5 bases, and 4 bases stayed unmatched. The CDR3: CASSYSGGNNEQFF. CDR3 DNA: TGTGCCAGCAGTTACTCAGGGGGCAACAATGAGCAGTTCTTC.

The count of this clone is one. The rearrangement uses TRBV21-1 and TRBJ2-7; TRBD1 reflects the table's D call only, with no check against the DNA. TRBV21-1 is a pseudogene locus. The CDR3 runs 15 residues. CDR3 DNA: TGTGCCAGCAGCAAAGGGGCAGGGCCCTCCTACGAGCAGTACTTC. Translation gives CASSKGAGPSYEQYF.

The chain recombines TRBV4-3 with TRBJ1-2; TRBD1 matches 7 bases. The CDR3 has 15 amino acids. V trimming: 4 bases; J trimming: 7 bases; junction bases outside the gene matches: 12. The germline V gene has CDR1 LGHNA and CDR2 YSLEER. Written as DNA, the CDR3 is TGCGCCAGCAGCCCACTACGAGGGGCAGGGGGTGGCTACACCTTC. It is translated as CASSPLRGAGGGYTF.

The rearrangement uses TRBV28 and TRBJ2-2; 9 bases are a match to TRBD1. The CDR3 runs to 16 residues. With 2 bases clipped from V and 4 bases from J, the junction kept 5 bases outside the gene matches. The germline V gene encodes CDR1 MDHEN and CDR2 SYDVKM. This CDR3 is CASSLRGTGITGELFF. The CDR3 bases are TGTGCCAGCAGTTTAAGGGGGACAGGGATCACCGGGGAGCTGTTTTTT.

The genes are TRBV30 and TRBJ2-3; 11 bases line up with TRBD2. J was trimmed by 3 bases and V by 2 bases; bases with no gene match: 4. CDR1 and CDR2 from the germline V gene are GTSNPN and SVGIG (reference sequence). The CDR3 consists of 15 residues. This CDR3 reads CAWSFLAGGTDTQYF. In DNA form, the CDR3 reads TGTGCCTGGAGTTTCCTAGCGGGAGGAACAGATACGCAGTATTTT.

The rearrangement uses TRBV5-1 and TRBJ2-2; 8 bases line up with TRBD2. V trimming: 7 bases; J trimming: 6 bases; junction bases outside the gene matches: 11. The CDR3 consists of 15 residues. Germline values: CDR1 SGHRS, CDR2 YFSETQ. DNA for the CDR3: TGCGCCAGCCGCCTCGGGACTAGTGTCGCCGGGGAGCTGTTTTTT. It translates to CASRLGTSVAGELFF.

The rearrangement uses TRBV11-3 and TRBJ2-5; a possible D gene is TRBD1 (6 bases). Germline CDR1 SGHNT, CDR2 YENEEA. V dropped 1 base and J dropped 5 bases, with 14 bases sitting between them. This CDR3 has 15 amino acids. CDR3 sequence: CASSLGAQGRETQYF. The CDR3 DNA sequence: TGTGCCAGCAGCTTAGGGGCCCAGGGGCGGGAGACCCAGTACTTC.

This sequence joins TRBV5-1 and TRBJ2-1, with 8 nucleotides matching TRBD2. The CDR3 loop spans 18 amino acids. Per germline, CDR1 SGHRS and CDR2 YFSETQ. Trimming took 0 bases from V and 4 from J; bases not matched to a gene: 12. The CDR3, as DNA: TGCGCCAGCAGCTTGGCCCCCCAAAGCGGGAGACGGTACAATGAGCAGTTCTTC. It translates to CASSLAPQSGRRYNEQFF. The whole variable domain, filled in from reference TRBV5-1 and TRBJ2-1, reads KAGVTQTPRYLIKTRGQQVTLSCSPISGHRSVSWYQQTPGQGLQFLFEYFSETQRNKGNFPGRFSGRQFSNSRSEMNVSTLELGDSALYLCASSLAPQSGRRYNEQFFGPGTRLTVL.

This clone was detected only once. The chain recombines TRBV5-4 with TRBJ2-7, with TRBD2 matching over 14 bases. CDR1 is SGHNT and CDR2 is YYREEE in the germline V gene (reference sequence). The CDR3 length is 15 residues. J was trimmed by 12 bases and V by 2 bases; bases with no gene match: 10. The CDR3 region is CASSLSTSGGGPRYF. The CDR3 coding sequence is TGTGCCAGCAGCTTATCGACTAGCGGGGGGGGACCAAGGTACTTC.

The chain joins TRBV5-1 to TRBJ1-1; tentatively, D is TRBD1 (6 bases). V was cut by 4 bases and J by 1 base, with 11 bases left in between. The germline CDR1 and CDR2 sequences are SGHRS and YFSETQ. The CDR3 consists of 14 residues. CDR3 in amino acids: CASSTLTGNTEAFF. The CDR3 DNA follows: TGCGCCAGCAGCACCCTGACAGGGAACACTGAAGCTTTCTTT.

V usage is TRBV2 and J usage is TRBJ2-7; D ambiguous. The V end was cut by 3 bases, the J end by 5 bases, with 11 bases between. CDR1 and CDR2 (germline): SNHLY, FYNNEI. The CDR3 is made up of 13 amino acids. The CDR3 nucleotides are TGTGCCAGCAGTGAGGGCTGGCAGAACGAGCAGTACTTC. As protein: CASSEGWQNEQYF.

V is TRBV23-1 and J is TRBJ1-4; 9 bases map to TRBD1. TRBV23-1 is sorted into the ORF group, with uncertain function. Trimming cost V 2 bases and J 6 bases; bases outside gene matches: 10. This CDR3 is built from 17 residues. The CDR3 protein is CASSQPLNRGRDEKLFF. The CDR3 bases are TGCGCCAGCAGTCAACCCCTTAACAGGGGGCGCGATGAAAAACTGTTTTTT.

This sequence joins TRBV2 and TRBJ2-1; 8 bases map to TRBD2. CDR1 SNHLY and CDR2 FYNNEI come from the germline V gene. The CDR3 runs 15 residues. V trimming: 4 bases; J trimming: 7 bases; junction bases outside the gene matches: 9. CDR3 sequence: CASSALSGSSNEQFF. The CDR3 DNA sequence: TGTGCCAGCAGTGCCCTCAGCGGGAGCAGTAATGAGCAGTTCTTC. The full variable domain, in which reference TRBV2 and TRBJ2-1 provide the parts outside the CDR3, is EPEVTQTPSHQVTQMGQEVILRCVPISNHLYFYWYRQILGQKVEFLVSFYNNEISEKSEIFDDQFSVERPDGSNFTLKIRSTKLEDSAMYFCASSALSGSSNEQFFGPGTRLTVL.

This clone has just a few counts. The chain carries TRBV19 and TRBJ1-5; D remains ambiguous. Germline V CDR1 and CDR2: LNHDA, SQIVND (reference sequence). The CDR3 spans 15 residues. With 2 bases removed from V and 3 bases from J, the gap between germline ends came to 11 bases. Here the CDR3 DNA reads TGTGCCAGTAGTATATTCCTTTCCCCCAATCAGCCCCAGCATTTT. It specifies CASSIFLSPNQPQHF.

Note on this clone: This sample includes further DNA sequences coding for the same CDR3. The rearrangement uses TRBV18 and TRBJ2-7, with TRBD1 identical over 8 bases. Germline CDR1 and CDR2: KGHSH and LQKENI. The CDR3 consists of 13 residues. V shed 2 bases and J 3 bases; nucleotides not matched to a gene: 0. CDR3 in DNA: TGTGCCAGCTCACCAACAGGGGGCTACGAGCAGTACTTC. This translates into CASSPTGGYEQYF.

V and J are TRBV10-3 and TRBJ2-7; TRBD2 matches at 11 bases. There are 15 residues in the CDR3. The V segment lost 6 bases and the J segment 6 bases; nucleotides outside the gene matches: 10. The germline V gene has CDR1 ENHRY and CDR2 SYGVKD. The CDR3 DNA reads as TGTGCCATCAGCTCACTAGCGGGAGAGGTCGGCGAGCAGTACTTC. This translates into CAISSLAGEVGEQYF.

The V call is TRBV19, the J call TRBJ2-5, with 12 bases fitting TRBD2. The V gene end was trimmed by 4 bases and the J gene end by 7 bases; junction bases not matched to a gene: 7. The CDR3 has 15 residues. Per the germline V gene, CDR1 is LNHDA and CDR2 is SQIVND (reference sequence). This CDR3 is CASSTLAGGRVTQYF. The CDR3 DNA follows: TGTGCCAGTAGTACCCTAGCGGGGGGGCGTGTGACCCAGTACTTC.